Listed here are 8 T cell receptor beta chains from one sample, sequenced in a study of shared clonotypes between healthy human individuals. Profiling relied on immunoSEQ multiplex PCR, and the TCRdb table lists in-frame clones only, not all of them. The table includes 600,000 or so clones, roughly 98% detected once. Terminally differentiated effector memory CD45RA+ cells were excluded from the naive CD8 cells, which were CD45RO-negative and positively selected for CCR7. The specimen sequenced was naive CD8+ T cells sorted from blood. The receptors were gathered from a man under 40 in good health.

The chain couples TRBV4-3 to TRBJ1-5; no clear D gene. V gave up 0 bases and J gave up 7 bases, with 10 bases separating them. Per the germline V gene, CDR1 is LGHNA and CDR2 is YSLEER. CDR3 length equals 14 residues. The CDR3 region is CASSQDVGNQPQHF. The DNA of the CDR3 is TGCGCCAGCAGCCAAGATGTGGGAAACCAGCCCCAGCATTTT.

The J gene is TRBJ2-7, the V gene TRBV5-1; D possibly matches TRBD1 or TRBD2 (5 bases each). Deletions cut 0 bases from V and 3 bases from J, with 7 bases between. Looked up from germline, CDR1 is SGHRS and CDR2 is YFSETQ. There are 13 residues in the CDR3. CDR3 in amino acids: CASSLGDGYEQYF. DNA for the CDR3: TGCGCCAGCAGCTTGGGGGACGGCTACGAGCAGTACTTC.

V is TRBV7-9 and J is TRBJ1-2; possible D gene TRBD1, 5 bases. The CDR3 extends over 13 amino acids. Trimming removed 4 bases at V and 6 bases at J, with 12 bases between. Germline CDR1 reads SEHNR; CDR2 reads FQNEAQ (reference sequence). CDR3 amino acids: CASSSPGVDGYTF. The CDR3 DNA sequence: TGTGCCAGCAGCTCCCCGGGGGTGGATGGCTACACCTTC.

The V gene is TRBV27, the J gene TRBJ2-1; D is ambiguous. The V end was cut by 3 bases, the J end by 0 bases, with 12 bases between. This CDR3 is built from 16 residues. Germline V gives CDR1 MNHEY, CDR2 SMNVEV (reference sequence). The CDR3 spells CASSFLWVTSYNEQFF. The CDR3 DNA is TGTGCCAGCAGTTTCTTGTGGGTTACCTCCTACAATGAGCAGTTCTTC.

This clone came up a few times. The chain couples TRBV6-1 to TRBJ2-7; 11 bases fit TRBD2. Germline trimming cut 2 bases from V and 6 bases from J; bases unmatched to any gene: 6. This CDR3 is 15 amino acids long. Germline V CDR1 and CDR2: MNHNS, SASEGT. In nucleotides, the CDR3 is TGTGCCAGCAGTGAACTAGCGGGAGGATGGATCGAGCAGTACTTC. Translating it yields CASSELAGGWIEQYF.

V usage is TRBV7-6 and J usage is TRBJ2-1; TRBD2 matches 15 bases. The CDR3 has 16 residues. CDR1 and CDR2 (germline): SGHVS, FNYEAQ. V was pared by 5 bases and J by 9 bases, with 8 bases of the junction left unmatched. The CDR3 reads CASSGTGTSGRFEQFF. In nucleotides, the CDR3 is TGTGCCAGCAGCGGGACCGGGACTAGCGGGAGGTTTGAGCAGTTCTTC.

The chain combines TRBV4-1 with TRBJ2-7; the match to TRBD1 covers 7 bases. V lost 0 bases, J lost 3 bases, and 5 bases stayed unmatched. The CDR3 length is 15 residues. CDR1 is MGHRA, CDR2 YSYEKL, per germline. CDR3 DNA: TGCGCCAGCAGCCAAGATCCCGGACAGGTCTACGAGCAGTACTTC. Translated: CASSQDPGQVYEQYF.

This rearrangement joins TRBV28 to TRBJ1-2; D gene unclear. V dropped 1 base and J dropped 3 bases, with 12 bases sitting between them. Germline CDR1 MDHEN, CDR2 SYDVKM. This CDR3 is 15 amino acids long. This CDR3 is CASSLSLGNHYGYTF. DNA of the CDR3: TGTGCCAGCAGTTTATCACTGGGGAATCACTATGGCTACACCTTC.